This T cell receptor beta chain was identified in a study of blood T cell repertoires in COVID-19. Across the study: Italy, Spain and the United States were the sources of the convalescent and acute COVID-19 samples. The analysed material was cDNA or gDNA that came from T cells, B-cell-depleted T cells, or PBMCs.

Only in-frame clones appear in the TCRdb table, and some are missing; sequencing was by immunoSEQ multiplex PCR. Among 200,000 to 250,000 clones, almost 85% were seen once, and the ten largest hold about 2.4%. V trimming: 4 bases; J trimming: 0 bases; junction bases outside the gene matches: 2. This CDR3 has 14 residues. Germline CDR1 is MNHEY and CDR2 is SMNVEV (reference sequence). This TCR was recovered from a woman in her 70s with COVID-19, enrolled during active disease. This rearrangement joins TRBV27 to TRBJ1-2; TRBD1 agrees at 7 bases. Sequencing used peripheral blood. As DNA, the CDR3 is TGTGCCAGCAGTTGGGACAGTTCTAACTATGGCTACACCTTC. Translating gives CASSWDSSNYGYTF.